This TCR beta chain was observed in a study of early T cells in non-severe SARS-CoV-2 infection. Study at large: Chains from this unsorted whole-blood bulk RNA could not be paired. Findings and caveats of the study: Using VDJdb, the matching emphasized anti-spike CD8 responses while missing private and CD4 specificities.

On this clonotype: Antigen specificity is unknown.

This CDR3 spans 14 amino acids. Germline values: CDR1 SGHTA, CDR2 FQGTGA. Trimming took 5 bases from V and 1 from J, leaving 8 bases between them. Researchers tagged individual cDNA molecules with unique molecular identifiers. TCRdb re-analysed the 5' RACE reads in MiXCR, keeping a single row per CDR3 protein. The sample comprises about 69,000 distinct CDR3 sequences, roughly a tenth of which are singletons, and under 7% rests with the top ten. The source of this sequence is an adult who was a healthcare worker with PCR-confirmed SARS-CoV-2 infection or an uninfected control (not recorded which). The J gene is TRBJ2-2, the V gene TRBV7-3; TRBD1 is a possible D gene (5 bases). Sequenced: whole blood. For the CDR3, the DNA is TGTGCCAGCAGCATCCAGGGGAACACCGGGGAGCTGTTTTTT. This sequence encodes CASSIQGNTGELFF.